Below, 14 T cell receptor beta chains from the same sample are listed, as sequenced in a study of hypomethylating agent response in myelodysplastic syndrome. Profiling relied on immunoSEQ multiplex PCR, and the TCRdb table lists in-frame clones only, not all of them. This sample carries about 3,500 clones, roughly four fifths of them seen once, and the ten largest clones take roughly a quarter. The sample here was bone marrow, taken before or after starting hypomethylating agent treatment for myelodysplastic syndrome (not recorded which). These receptors were taken from a human donor with myelodysplastic syndrome.

The chain couples TRBV5-1 to TRBJ2-1; 7 bases line up with TRBD2. CDR3 length: 14 amino acids. J lost 4 bases, V lost 1 base, and 2 bases had no gene match. CDR1 is SGHRS, CDR2 YFSETQ, per germline. The CDR3 DNA is TGCGCCAGCAGCTTGAGGGAGGGTTACAATGAGCAGTTCTTC. Translating gives CASSLREGYNEQFF.

The table lists this clone with a count of one. The chain uses TRBV12-5 and TRBJ2-4, with D unresolved. The CDR3 totals 19 residues. V was clipped by 1 base and J by 0 bases, with 19 bases between them. The germline V gene encodes CDR1 LGHNT and CDR2 FRNRAP. DNA for the CDR3: TGTGCTAGTGGTTTGGCCATGGACGGGCTTCAACTAGCCAAAAACATTCAGTACTTC. Translation gives CASGLAMDGLQLAKNIQYF.

The chain has TRBV2 and TRBJ1-4; possible D gene TRBD1, 6 bases. The CDR3 contains 18 residues. Germline-derived CDR1 and CDR2 are SNHLY and FYNNEI. Trimming removed 6 bases at V and 0 bases at J, with 20 bases between. The CDR3 DNA follows: TGTGCCAGCAGGAGGGGGTATGAGGCAGCGGCAACTAATGAAAAACTGTTTTTT. Protein: CASRRGYEAAATNEKLFF.

The rearrangement links TRBV19 to TRBJ2-5; D call uncertain. The germline V gene encodes CDR1 LNHDA and CDR2 SQIVND (reference sequence). Trimming took off 6 bases at V and 3 bases at J, with 14 bases between the two ends. There are 14 residues in the CDR3. The CDR3 nucleotides are TGTGCCAGTAGCCTCAACACAAGAAAAGAGACCCAGTACTTC. Translating gives CASSLNTRKETQYF.

The rearrangement joins TRBV4-2 to TRBJ1-1, with TRBD1 matching over 9 bases. This CDR3 spans 14 amino acids. From germline, CDR1 is LGHNA and CDR2 YNFKEQ. J gave up 1 base and V 4 bases, and 1 base lay outside the gene matches. CDR3 DNA sequence: TGTGCCAGCAGCCCGGGACAGGGGAACACTGAAGCTTTCTTT. This gives the protein CASSPGQGNTEAFF.

The genes are TRBV5-6 and TRBJ2-5; TRBD2 is a possible D gene (5 bases). Germline CDR1 SGHDT, CDR2 YYEEEE. The V end was cut by 4 bases, the J end by 1 base, with 14 bases between. The CDR3 sequence is 15 residues long. The CDR3: CASSRPLLGQETQYF. The CDR3 region has the DNA TGTGCCAGCAGCCGCCCCTTACTAGGCCAAGAGACCCAGTACTTC.

V gene TRBV6-6 combines with J gene TRBJ2-7; D may match TRBD1 or TRBD2 (5 bases each). The CDR3 covers 13 residues. The V gene's germline CDR1 is MNHNY and CDR2 SVGAGI (reference sequence). The V end was cut by 8 bases, the J end by 2 bases, with 13 bases between. Written as DNA, the CDR3 is TGTGCCAGCCAGAGGGAAGGGGCCTACGAGCAGTACTTC. This gives the protein CASQREGAYEQYF.

This sequence joins TRBV18 and TRBJ2-3, with 8 bases identical to TRBD1. The V gene end was trimmed by 0 bases and the J gene end by 1 base; junction bases not matched to a gene: 0. The CDR3 runs to 15 residues. The germline V gene encodes CDR1 KGHSH and CDR2 LQKENI. Here the CDR3 reads CASSPPTGGTDTQYF. The CDR3, as DNA: TGTGCCAGCTCACCACCGACAGGGGGCACAGATACGCAGTATTTT. Supplemented by reference TRBV18 and TRBJ2-3, the full variable domain reads NAGVMQNPRHLVRRRGQEARLRCSPMKGHSHVYWYRQLPEEGLKFMVYLQKENIIDESGMPKERFSAEFPKEGPSILRIQQVVRGDSAAYFCASSPPTGGTDTQYFGPGTRLTVL.

The genes are TRBV6-5 and TRBJ1-2; TRBD1 might be the D (5 bases). CDR1 is MNHEY, CDR2 SVGAGI, per germline. The V gene lost 6 bases and the J gene lost 6 bases, with 11 bases spanning the gap. This CDR3 region has 12 residues. The CDR3 region is CASSRVGDGYTF. The CDR3 nucleotides read TGTGCCAGCAGCCGGGTAGGGGATGGCTACACCTTC.

The rearrangement joins TRBV13 to TRBJ1-5, with a possible D match to TRBD1 (5 bases). The V gene's germline CDR1 is PRHDT and CDR2 FYEKMQ (reference sequence). The CDR3 is 17 residues long. Trimming removed 4 bases from V and 0 bases from J, with 16 bases in between. This chain's CDR3 is CASSYRGGSDSNQPQHF. CDR3 nucleotides: TGTGCCAGCAGCTACCGGGGGGGGTCTGATAGCAATCAGCCCCAGCATTTT.

The rearrangement joins TRBV6-6 to TRBJ1-4, with 8 bases fitting TRBD1. The CDR3 is 14 residues long. V was clipped by 6 bases and J by 3 bases; unmatched bases: 3. The germline V gene has CDR1 MNHNY and CDR2 SVGAGI (reference sequence). CDR3 sequence: CASRQDRANEKLFF. DNA for the CDR3: TGTGCCAGCAGACAGGACAGGGCTAATGAAAAACTGTTTTTT.

The V and J genes are TRBV7-6 and TRBJ1-4; D gene unclear. The CDR3 is made up of 13 amino acids. V shed 1 base and J shed 8 bases, with 8 bases lying between them. Germline CDR1 reads SGHVS; CDR2 reads FNYEAQ. This chain's CDR3 is CASSLDIGEKLFF. CDR3 DNA: TGTGCCAGCAGCTTAGATATCGGAGAAAAACTGTTTTTT.

V gene TRBV7-6 combines with J gene TRBJ2-5; 7 bases are shared with TRBD1. The CDR3 sequence is 18 residues long. Germline V gene lookup returns CDR1 SGHVS and CDR2 FNYEAQ. J was trimmed by 1 base and V by 2 bases; bases with no gene match: 13. The CDR3 loop is CASSLLVRSTGLQETQYF. Here the CDR3 DNA reads TGTGCCAGCAGCTTATTAGTACGTTCGACAGGGCTCCAAGAGACCCAGTACTTC.

J is TRBJ1-1 and V is TRBV28; unclear D gene. The CDR3 is made up of 13 amino acids. V lost 5 bases, J lost 1 base, and 8 bases lay in between. Germline-derived CDR1 and CDR2 are MDHEN and SYDVKM. The DNA for the CDR3 is TGTGCCAGCAGTAAACGTCAGAACACTGAAGCTTTCTTT. Its translation is CASSKRQNTEAFF.